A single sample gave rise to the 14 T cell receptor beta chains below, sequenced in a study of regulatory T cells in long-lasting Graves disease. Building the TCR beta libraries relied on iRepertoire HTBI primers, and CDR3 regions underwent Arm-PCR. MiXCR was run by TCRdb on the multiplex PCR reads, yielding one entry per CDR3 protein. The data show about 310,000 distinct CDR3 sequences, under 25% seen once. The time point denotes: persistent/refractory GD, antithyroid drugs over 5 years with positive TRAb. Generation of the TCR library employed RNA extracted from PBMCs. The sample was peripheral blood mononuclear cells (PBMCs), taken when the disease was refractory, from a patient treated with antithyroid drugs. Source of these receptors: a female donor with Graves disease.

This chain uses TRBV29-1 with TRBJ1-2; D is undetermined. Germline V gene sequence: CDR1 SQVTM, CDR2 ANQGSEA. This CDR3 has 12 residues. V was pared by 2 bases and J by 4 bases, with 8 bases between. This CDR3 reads CSVEHSFYGYTF. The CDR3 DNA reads TGCAGCGTTGAACACAGTTTCTATGGCTACACCTTC.

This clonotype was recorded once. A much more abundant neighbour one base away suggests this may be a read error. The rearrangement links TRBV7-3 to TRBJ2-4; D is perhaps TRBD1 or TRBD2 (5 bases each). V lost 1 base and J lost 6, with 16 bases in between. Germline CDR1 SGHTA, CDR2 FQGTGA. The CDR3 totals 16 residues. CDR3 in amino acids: CASSLRLWGWRNIQYF. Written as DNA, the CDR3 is TGTGCCAGCAGCTTAAGGCTTTGGGGGTGGAGAAACATTCAGTACTTC.

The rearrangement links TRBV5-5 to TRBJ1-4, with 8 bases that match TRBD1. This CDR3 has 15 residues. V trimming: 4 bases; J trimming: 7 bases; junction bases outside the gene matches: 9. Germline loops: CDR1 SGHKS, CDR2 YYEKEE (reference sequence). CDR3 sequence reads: CASSVLTGGAEKLFF. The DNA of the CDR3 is TGTGCCAGCAGCGTACTTACAGGGGGTGCTGAAAAACTGTTTTTT.

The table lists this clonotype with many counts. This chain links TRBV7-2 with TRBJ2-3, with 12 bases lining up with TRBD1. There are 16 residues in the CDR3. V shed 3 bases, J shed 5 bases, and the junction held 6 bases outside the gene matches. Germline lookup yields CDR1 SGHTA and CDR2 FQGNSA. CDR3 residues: CASSLSGTGGIDTQYF. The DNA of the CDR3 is TGTGCCAGCAGCTTGAGTGGGACAGGGGGCATAGATACGCAGTATTTT. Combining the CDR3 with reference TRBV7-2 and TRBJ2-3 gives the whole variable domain GAGVSQSPSNKVTEKGKDVELRCDPISGHTALYWYRQSLGQGLEFLIYFQGNSAPDKSGLPSDRFSAERTGGSVSTLTIQRTQQEDSAVYLCASSLSGTGGIDTQYFGPGTRLTVL.

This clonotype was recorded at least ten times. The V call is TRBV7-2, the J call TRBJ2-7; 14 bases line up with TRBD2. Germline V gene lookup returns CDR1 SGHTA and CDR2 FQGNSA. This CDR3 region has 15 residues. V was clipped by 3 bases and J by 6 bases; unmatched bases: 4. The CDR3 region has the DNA TGTGCCAGCAGCTTCCCGGGACTAGCGGGAGTCGAGCAGTACTTC. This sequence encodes CASSFPGLAGVEQYF.

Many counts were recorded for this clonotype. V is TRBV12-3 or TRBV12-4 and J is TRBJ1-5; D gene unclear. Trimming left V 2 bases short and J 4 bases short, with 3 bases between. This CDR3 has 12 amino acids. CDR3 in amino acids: CASSLLNQPQHF. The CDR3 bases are TGTGCCAGCAGTTTACTGAATCAGCCCCAGCATTTT.

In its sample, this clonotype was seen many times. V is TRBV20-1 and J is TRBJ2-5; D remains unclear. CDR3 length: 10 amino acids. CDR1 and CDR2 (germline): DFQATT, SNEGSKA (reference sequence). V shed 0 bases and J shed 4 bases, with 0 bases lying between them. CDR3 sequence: CSAREETQYF. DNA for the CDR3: TGCAGTGCTAGAGAAGAGACCCAGTACTTC.

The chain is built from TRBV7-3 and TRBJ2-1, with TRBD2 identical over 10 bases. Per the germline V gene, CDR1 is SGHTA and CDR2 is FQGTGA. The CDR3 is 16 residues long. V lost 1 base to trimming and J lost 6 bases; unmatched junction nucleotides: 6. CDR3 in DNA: TGTGCCAGCAGCTTAATAGGGACTAGCGCAATCAATGAGCAGTTCTTC. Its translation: CASSLIGTSAINEQFF.

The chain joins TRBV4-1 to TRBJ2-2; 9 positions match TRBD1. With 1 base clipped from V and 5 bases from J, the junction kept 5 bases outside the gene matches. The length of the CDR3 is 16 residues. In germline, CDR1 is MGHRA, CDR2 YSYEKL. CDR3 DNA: TGCGCCAGCAGCCAAGTGGACAGGGGAAAAACCGGGGAGCTGTTTTTT. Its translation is CASSQVDRGKTGELFF.

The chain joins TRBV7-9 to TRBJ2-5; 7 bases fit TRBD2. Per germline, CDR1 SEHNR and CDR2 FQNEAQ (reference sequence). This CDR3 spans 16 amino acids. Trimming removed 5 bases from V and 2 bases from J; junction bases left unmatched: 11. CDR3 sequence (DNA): TGTGCCAGCAGCCGAGGTGGGGTGGGAGGGCAAGAGACCCAGTACTTC. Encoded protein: CASSRGGVGGQETQYF.

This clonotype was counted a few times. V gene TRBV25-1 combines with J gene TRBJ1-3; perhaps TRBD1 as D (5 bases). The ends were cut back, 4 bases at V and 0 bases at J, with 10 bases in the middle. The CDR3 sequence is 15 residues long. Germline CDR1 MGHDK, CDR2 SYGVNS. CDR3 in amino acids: CASSGPDSSGNTIYF. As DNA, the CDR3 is TGTGCCAGCAGTGGGCCCGACAGCTCTGGAAACACCATATATTTT.

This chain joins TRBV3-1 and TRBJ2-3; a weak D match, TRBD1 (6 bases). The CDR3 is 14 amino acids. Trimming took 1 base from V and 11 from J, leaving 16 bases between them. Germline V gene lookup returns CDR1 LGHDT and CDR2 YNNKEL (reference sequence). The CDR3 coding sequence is TGTGCCAGCAGCCAAGTATACCGGGACATGGAGCAGTATTTT. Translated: CASSQVYRDMEQYF.

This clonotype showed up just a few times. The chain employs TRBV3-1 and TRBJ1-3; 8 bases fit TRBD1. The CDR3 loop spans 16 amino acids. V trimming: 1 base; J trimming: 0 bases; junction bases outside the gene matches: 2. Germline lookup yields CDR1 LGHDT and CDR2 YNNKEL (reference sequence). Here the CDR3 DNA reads TGTGCCAGCAGCCAAGGGACAGGGCACTCTGGAAACACCATATATTTT. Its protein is CASSQGTGHSGNTIYF. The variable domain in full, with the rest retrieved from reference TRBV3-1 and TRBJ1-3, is DTAVSQTPKYLVTQMGNDKSIKCEQNLGHDTMYWYKQDSKKFLKIMFSYNNKELIINETVPNRFSPKSPDKAHLNLHINSLELGDSAVYFCASSQGTGHSGNTIYFGEGSWLTVV.

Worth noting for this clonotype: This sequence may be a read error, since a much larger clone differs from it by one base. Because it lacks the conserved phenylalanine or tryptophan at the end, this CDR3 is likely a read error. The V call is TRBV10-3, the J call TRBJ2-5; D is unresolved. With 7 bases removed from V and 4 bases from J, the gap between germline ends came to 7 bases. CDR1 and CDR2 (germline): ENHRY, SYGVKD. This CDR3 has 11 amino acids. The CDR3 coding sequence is TGTGCCATCACCCTAGGAGAGACCCAGTACTCC. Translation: CAITLGETQYS.